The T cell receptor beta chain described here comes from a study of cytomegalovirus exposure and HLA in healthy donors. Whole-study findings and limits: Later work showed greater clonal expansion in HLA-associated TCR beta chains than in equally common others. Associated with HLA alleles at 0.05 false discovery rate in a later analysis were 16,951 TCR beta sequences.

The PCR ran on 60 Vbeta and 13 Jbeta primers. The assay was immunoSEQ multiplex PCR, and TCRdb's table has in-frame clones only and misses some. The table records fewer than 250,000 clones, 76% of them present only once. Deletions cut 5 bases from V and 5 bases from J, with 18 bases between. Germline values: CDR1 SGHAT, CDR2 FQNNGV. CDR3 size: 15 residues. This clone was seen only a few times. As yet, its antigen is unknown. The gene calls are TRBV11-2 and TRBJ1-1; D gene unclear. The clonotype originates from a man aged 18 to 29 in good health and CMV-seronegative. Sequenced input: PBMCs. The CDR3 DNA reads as TGTGCCAGCAGCCAAGGAGCGCGGGGAGGAACTGAAGCTTTCTTT. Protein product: CASSQGARGGTEAFF.